This TCR beta chain was found in a study of blood T cell repertoires in COVID-19. Here immunoSEQ multiplex PCR was the method, and the copy in TCRdb shows in-frame clones only, minus some. The profile shows some 80,000 clones, almost 85% of them singletons. V gave up 1 base and J gave up 9 bases; unmatched junction bases: 6. Per germline, CDR1 SGHDN and CDR2 FVKESK. The length of the CDR3 is 15 residues. The rearrangement joins TRBV14 to TRBJ2-4; 10 nucleotides agree with TRBD1. The sequence was obtained from a man over 45 with COVID-19, enrolled during active disease. The sequenced sample consisted of peripheral blood. This CDR3 reads CASSQGQGAWVIQYF. CDR3 DNA: TGTGCCAGCAGCCAAGGACAGGGGGCCTGGGTCATTCAGTACTTC.